This is a list of T cell receptor beta chains from one sample in a study of T cell changes during pregnancy in multiple sclerosis. Data came from immunoSEQ multiplex PCR; TCRdb stores just in-frame clones and leaves some out. The data contain 39,000 or so clones, 92% of them singletons. This material consisted of CD4+ T cells from peripheral blood mononuclear cells, taken after pregnancy. Source of these receptors: a female donor in good health, enrolled as a control in a pregnancy study. Each CDR3 is given with its conserved first and last residue. The D gene is left open where the match is weak. Where a row states a size, it is once, few, many or the class of an expanded clone; other rows omit it.

CDR3: CASSIRASGRETQYF
DNA: TGTGCCAGTAGTATACGGGCTAGCGGGAGAGAGACCCAGTACTTC
size: .
V: TRBV19
J: TRBJ2-5
D: TRBD2

CDR3: CASSKGDRGRKLGYEQYF
DNA: TGTGCCAGCTCCAAGGGGGACAGGGGACGAAAGTTGGGGTACGAGCAGTACTTC
size: .
V: TRBV28
J: TRBJ2-7
D: TRBD1

CDR3: CSAATGNTEAFF
DNA: TGCAGCGCCGCGACAGGGAACACTGAAGCTTTCTTT
size: .
V: TRBV29-1
J: TRBJ1-1
D: .

CDR3: CASSLGGRGGTGELFF
DNA: TGTGCCAGCAGCTTAGGCGGGAGAGGGGGCACCGGGGAGCTGTTTTTT
size: .
V: TRBV11-3
J: TRBJ2-2
D: .

CDR3: CASSYPTGADPKNIQYF
DNA: TGTGCCAGCAGCTATCCGACAGGGGCAGACCCCAAAAACATTCAGTACTTC
size: .
V: TRBV14
J: TRBJ2-4
D: TRBD1

CDR3: CASSWGGFGNNSPLHF
DNA: TGCGCCAGCAGCTGGGGGGGTTTCGGTAATAATTCACCCCTCCACTTT
size: .
V: TRBV5-1
J: TRBJ1-6
D: .

CDR3: CASSRRGEATDTQYF
DNA: TGTGCCAGCAGCCGACGAGGCGAGGCCACAGATACGCAGTATTTT
size: .
V: TRBV7-2
J: TRBJ2-3
D: .

CDR3: CASSIGNRGHQPQHF
DNA: TGTGCCAGTAGTATAGGAAACAGAGGGCACCAGCCCCAGCATTTT
size: .
V: TRBV19
J: TRBJ1-5
D: .

CDR3: CASSPIVQGNSPLHF
DNA: TGTGCCAGCTCACCTATCGTACAGGGGAATTCACCCCTCCACTTT
size: .
V: TRBV18
J: TRBJ1-6
D: TRBD1

CDR3: CASSLELPTDTQYF
DNA: TGTGCCAGCAGCTTAGAACTTCCCACAGATACGCAGTATTTT
size: .
V: TRBV11-2
J: TRBJ2-3
D: .

CDR3: CAISRQGEQPQHF
DNA: TGTGCCATCAGTCGTCAGGGCGAGCAGCCCCAGCATTTT
size: .
V: TRBV10-3
J: TRBJ1-5
D: .

CDR3: CASSPGQVGNQPQHF
DNA: TGTGCCAGCAGCCCGGGACAGGTCGGCAATCAGCCCCAGCATTTT
size: .
V: TRBV11-2
J: TRBJ1-5
D: TRBD1

CDR3: CASSDAPGGYTF
DNA: TGTGCCAGCAGCGATGCCCCGGGTGGCTACACCTTC
size: .
V: TRBV25-1
J: TRBJ1-2
D: .

CDR3: CASSPTSGGPHITDTQYF
DNA: TGTGCCAGCAGCCCGACTAGCGGGGGGCCGCATATCACAGATACGCAGTATTTT
size: .
V: TRBV11-3
J: TRBJ2-3
D: TRBD2

CDR3: CASRRRVPIRETQYF
DNA: TGTGCCAGCAGAAGACGGGTCCCCATCCGAGAGACCCAGTACTTC
size: .
V: TRBV2
J: TRBJ2-5
D: .

CDR3: CASSLWPDQRGYTF
DNA: TGTGCCAGCAGCTTGTGGCCCGACCAGAGGGGCTACACCTTC
size: once
V: TRBV5-4
J: TRBJ1-2
D: .

CDR3: CASSLRASGPSTDTQYF
DNA: TGTGCCAGCAGCTTACGGGCTAGCGGACCTAGCACAGATACGCAGTATTTT
size: .
V: TRBV7-9
J: TRBJ2-3
D: TRBD2

CDR3: CASVVAGYGYTF
DNA: TGTGCCAGCGTGGTCGCCGGCTATGGCTACACCTTC
size: .
V: TRBV7-2
J: TRBJ1-2
D: .

CDR3: CASSQIAGGQDTQYF
DNA: TGTGCCAGCAGTCAAATAGCGGGGGGCCAAGATACGCAGTATTTT
size: .
V: TRBV7-2
J: TRBJ2-3
D: TRBD2

CDR3: CASSQSGATDTQYF
DNA: TGTGCCAGCAGCCAGAGCGGGGCCACAGATACGCAGTATTTT
size: .
V: TRBV14
J: TRBJ2-3
D: TRBD2

CDR3: CAIRGEGTEAFF
DNA: TGTGCCATCAGGGGAGAAGGGACTGAAGCTTTCTTT
size: few
V: TRBV10-3
J: TRBJ1-1
D: .

CDR3: CASSLGQGGNQPQHF
DNA: TGTGCCAGCAGTTTAGGACAGGGGGGCAATCAGCCCCAGCATTTT
size: .
V: TRBV28
J: TRBJ1-5
D: TRBD1

CDR3: CASSDLGQPPYEQYF
DNA: TGTGCCAGCAGTGATCTTGGGCAGCCACCTTACGAGCAGTACTTC
size: .
V: TRBV6-1
J: TRBJ2-7
D: .

CDR3: CASSPPVGAYNEQFF
DNA: TGTGCCAGCTCACCACCAGTCGGGGCCTACAATGAGCAGTTCTTC
size: once
V: TRBV18
J: TRBJ2-1
D: .

CDR3: CASSSAPGEAFF
DNA: TGTGCCAGCAGCTCTGCCCCGGGTGAAGCTTTCTTT
size: .
V: TRBV7-2
J: TRBJ1-1
D: .

CDR3: CASSRRGEETQYF
DNA: TGTGCCAGCAGCCGCAGGGGAGAAGAGACCCAGTACTTC
size: once
V: TRBV7-2
J: TRBJ2-5
D: .

CDR3: CASGGQGGTEAFF
DNA: TGTGCCAGCGGGGGACAGGGCGGCACTGAAGCTTTCTTT
size: .
V: TRBV2
J: TRBJ1-1
D: TRBD1

CDR3: CASSLESGGADTQYF
DNA: TGTGCCAGCAGCTTGGAAAGCGGGGGGGCGGATACGCAGTATTTT
size: .
V: TRBV5-4
J: TRBJ2-3
D: TRBD2

CDR3: CASRLTSSSPTGELFF
DNA: TGTGCCAGCAGACTCACCTCAAGTTCACCCACCGGGGAGCTGTTTTTT
size: .
V: TRBV27
J: TRBJ2-2
D: .

CDR3: CASSSHLAGVEAFF
DNA: TGCGCCAGCAGCTCCCATTTGGCGGGCGTTGAAGCTTTCTTT
size: .
V: TRBV5-1
J: TRBJ1-1
D: .

CDR3: CASTLQGASTEAFF
DNA: TGTGCCAGCACCCTGCAGGGGGCGAGCACTGAAGCTTTCTTT
size: .
V: TRBV25-1
J: TRBJ1-1
D: TRBD1

CDR3: CASGGQGTYEQYF
DNA: TGTGCCAGCGGCGGACAGGGCACCTACGAGCAGTACTTC
size: .
V: TRBV28
J: TRBJ2-7
D: TRBD1

CDR3: CATRQTDSNQPQHF
DNA: TGTGCCACCAGACAGACCGATAGCAATCAGCCCCAGCATTTT
size: .
V: TRBV10-3
J: TRBJ1-5
D: .

CDR3: CASSYGTGPYNEQFF
DNA: TGTGCCAGCAGTTACGGGACAGGACCATACAATGAGCAGTTCTTC
size: .
V: TRBV6-5
J: TRBJ2-1
D: TRBD1

CDR3: CASSLDLVQIYGYTF
DNA: TGTGCCAGCAGCTTAGATCTGGTACAGATCTATGGCTACACCTTC
size: .
V: TRBV11-3
J: TRBJ1-2
D: .

CDR3: CASRSPGESNYGYTF
DNA: TGTGCCAGCAGGAGCCCAGGGGAGTCTAACTATGGCTACACCTTC
size: .
V: TRBV6-5
J: TRBJ1-2
D: .

CDR3: CAWGTSVNEQFF
DNA: TGTGCCTGGGGGACTAGCGTGAATGAGCAGTTCTTC
size: once
V: TRBV30
J: TRBJ2-1
D: TRBD2

CDR3: CASSQGRTLGNTIYF
DNA: TGCGCCAGCAGCCAAGGGAGGACGCTTGGAAACACCATATATTTT
size: .
V: TRBV4-1
J: TRBJ1-3
D: .

CDR3: CASSYSGGTGELFF
DNA: TGTGCCAGCAGTTACTCGGGGGGCACCGGGGAGCTGTTTTTT
size: .
V: TRBV6-5
J: TRBJ2-2
D: .

CDR3: CASSLGDGGRDTQYF
DNA: TGTGCCAGCAGCTTAGGGGACGGGGGGAGGGATACGCAGTATTTT
size: .
V: TRBV7-9
J: TRBJ2-3
D: TRBD2

CDR3: CASSLGTSGSTFGEQFF
DNA: TGTGCCAGCTCACTCGGGACTAGCGGGAGCACTTTTGGTGAGCAGTTCTTC
size: .
V: TRBV18
J: TRBJ2-1
D: TRBD2

CDR3: CASSSRGKTYEQYF
DNA: TGTGCCAGCAGCTCAAGGGGTAAAACCTACGAGCAGTACTTC
size: .
V: TRBV7-9
J: TRBJ2-7
D: .

CDR3: CASSFRQGVTDTQYF
DNA: TGTGCCAGCAGCTTCCGACAGGGGGTCACAGATACGCAGTATTTT
size: .
V: TRBV5-6
J: TRBJ2-3
D: TRBD1

CDR3: CASSLDGGAKDTQYF
DNA: TGTGCCAGCAGCTTAGACGGGGGGGCCAAAGATACGCAGTATTTT
size: .
V: TRBV7-2
J: TRBJ2-3
D: TRBD2

CDR3: CASSETGREAYGYTF
DNA: TGTGCCAGCAGTGAAACGGGCAGGGAAGCCTATGGCTACACCTTC
size: few
V: TRBV2
J: TRBJ1-2
D: .

CDR3: CASSLGANTEAFF
DNA: TGTGCCAGCAGCCTGGGCGCGAACACTGAAGCTTTCTTT
size: .
V: TRBV11-3
J: TRBJ1-1
D: .

CDR3: CASSWEAGGANVLTF
DNA: TGCGCCAGCAGCTGGGAGGCAGGTGGGGCCAACGTCCTGACTTTC
size: .
V: TRBV5-1
J: TRBJ2-6
D: .

CDR3: CASSLVQGTTPEAFF
DNA: TGTGCCAGCAGCTTAGTACAGGGTACAACCCCTGAAGCTTTCTTT
size: .
V: TRBV7-2
J: TRBJ1-1
D: .

CDR3: CASSESYGYTF
DNA: TGTGCCAGCAGTGAGAGCTATGGCTACACCTTC
size: .
V: TRBV25-1
J: TRBJ1-2
D: .

CDR3: CASSIDGGGSYEQYF
DNA: TGTGCCAGTAGTATAGATGGGGGGGGTAGCTACGAGCAGTACTTC
size: .
V: TRBV19
J: TRBJ2-7
D: TRBD2

CDR3: CASSPSVGLNEQFF
DNA: TGTGCCAGCAGCCCGTCAGTGGGGCTCAATGAGCAGTTCTTC
size: once
V: TRBV7-9
J: TRBJ2-1
D: .

CDR3: CASSQRVDEQFF
DNA: TGTGCCAGCAGCCAGCGGGTGGATGAGCAGTTCTTC
size: .
V: TRBV7-2
J: TRBJ2-1
D: .

CDR3: CASRSKTSGDAAEQFF
DNA: TGTGCCAGCAGATCTAAGACTAGCGGTGATGCGGCTGAGCAGTTCTTC
size: .
V: TRBV5-4
J: TRBJ2-1
D: TRBD2

CDR3: CASSAASSGRAGGELFF
DNA: TGTGCCAGCAGCGCGGCCTCCAGCGGGAGGGCGGGCGGGGAGCTGTTTTTT
size: .
V: TRBV5-4
J: TRBJ2-2
D: TRBD2